This TCR beta chain is from a study of a mutant IDH1 vaccine in newly diagnosed glioma. Study overall: The first vaccination came 4-6 weeks after radiotherapy alone, or with temozolomide cycles. The therapy given earlier, which was standard therapy, consisted of radiotherapy, temozolomide, or both, and most of the patients received both. Study-wide results and caveats: Pseudoprogression apparently lacked any relation to changes in top peripheral T cell clonotypes.

V gave up 0 bases and J gave up 5 bases, with 11 bases separating them. CDR1 is PRHDT, CDR2 FYEKMQ, per germline (reference sequence). This CDR3 region has 14 residues. As for time point: week 47, end of study. All doses held 300 ug of mutant IDH1 20-mer peptide, with topical imiquimod. Eight vaccinations reached patients in weeks 1, 3, 5, 7, 11, 15, 19 and 23. A single count supports this clone. Its antigen is as yet unknown. The table came from immunoSEQ multiplex PCR; TCRdb's copy has only in-frame clones and leaves some out. Of some 38,000 clones listed, 75% are singletons. This receptor was identified in a man in his forties with glioma. The chain links TRBV13 to TRBJ2-7; TRBD1 or TRBD2 may be the D gene (5 bases each). Sequencing was performed on PBMCs, taken from a glioma patient whose treatment included an IDH1 peptide vaccine. CDR3 residues: CASSLGWGKNEQYF. The CDR3 DNA reads as TGTGCCAGCAGCTTAGGATGGGGGAAGAACGAGCAGTACTTC.